This T cell receptor (beta chain) was sequenced during a study of Graves' ophthalmopathy and Graves' hyperthyroidism. Study findings and constraints: Most clonotypes expanded in thyroid above 0.001 frequency were present in blood too. Ophthalmopathy was separated from stable hyperthyroidism by a 13-signature model with roughly 91% sensitivity and around 84% specificity. This model predicted ophthalmopathy progression (sensitivity around 71%, specificity 72.22%).

The ends were cut back, 10 bases at V and 2 bases at J, with 13 bases in the middle. This CDR3 is built from 13 residues. In germline, CDR1 is LNHDA, CDR2 SQIVND (reference sequence). Recruitment covered hyperthyroidism patients aged 18 to 65 whose new diagnosis was of under 2 months' duration. RNA transcripts yielded amplified TCR beta CDR3 regions. The authors performed first-round RT-PCR with HTBI primers and then a second-round multiplex PCR. TCRdb re-called the multiplex PCR reads through MiXCR, storing one row per CDR3 protein. The sample includes approximately 1.2 million distinct CDR3 sequences, less than 45% of them seen just once. About this clonotype itself: The antigen remains unidentified.

The receptor comes from an adult man with Graves' hyperthyroidism. This chain connects TRBV19 to TRBJ2-3, with a tentative D call TRBD1 (6 bases). Sample: peripheral blood or thyroid tissue (not recorded which). The CDR3 loop is CATKQGSTDTQYF. CDR3 DNA: TGTGCCACTAAACAGGGCTCCACAGATACGCAGTATTTT.